A single TCR beta chain is shown here with its context. The source of the sample is a study of blood T cell repertoires in COVID-19. TCRdb keeps only in-frame clones here, not all; method: immunoSEQ multiplex PCR. The sample has 200,000 to 300,000 clones; around nine tenths are singletons. The CDR3 covers 14 residues. The trim removed 9 bases at V and 8 bases at J, leaving 11 bases unmatched. From germline, CDR1 is KGHSH and CDR2 LQKENI. Sequenced material: peripheral blood. J is TRBJ1-2 and V is TRBV18; 11 bases line up with TRBD1. This TCR was recovered from a man aged 80 or over with acute or convalescent COVID-19. Here the CDR3 reads CASGQGAPSGGYTF. The CDR3 coding sequence is TGTGCCAGTGGACAGGGGGCTCCGTCGGGCGGCTACACCTTC.